Each of the 11 T cell receptor beta chains below was sequenced from the same sample in a study of a mutant IDH1 vaccine in newly diagnosed glioma. Their recognized antigens are unknown. Time point meaning: week 11, during vaccination. One vaccine dose held 300 ug of mutant IDH1 20-mer peptide and came with topical imiquimod. Generated by immunoSEQ multiplex PCR, the TCRdb table keeps only in-frame clones and is missing some. Of 50,000 to 65,000 clones in the sample, roughly 83% were seen once. The specimen was PBMCs, collected from a glioma patient whose treatment included an IDH1 peptide vaccine. These receptors all stem from a woman aged 50 to 60 with glioma.

V and J are TRBV6-5 and TRBJ2-3; weak D call: TRBD1 (5 bases). The V end was cut by 6 bases, the J end by 1 base, with 14 bases between. The CDR3 loop spans 15 amino acids. Per the germline V gene, CDR1 is MNHEY and CDR2 is SVGAGI. The DNA of the CDR3 is TGTGCCAGCAGACCAGGGAAAAGGGGCACAGATACGCAGTATTTT. Protein sequence: CASRPGKRGTDTQYF.

The CDR3 protein is CATGQGAREKLFF. The DNA for the CDR3 is TGTGCCACCGGACAGGGGGCGCGGGAAAAACTGTTTTTT. V usage is TRBV7-8 and J usage is TRBJ1-4; 11 bases match TRBD1. CDR3 length: 13 amino acids. After removal of 10 bases from V and 8 bases from J, the junction contained 6 bases not matched to a gene. CDR1 and CDR2 from the germline V gene are SGHVS and FQNEAQ.

This clone was detected only once. This chain connects TRBV29-1 to TRBJ2-3, with D perhaps matching TRBD1 (6 bases). Germline CDR1 reads SQVTM; CDR2 reads ANQGSEA. Deletions cut 1 base from V and 3 bases from J, with 11 bases between. The length of the CDR3 is 14 residues. DNA for the CDR3: TGCAGCGTTGAAGGGGGTAGGGGGACAGATACGCAGTATTTT. Translating it yields CSVEGGRGTDTQYF.

This chain connects TRBV6-1 to TRBJ2-7, with D unresolved. Germline lookup yields CDR1 MNHNS and CDR2 SASEGT. The V end lost 4 bases, the J end lost 2 bases, and 6 bases lay between the germline ends. The CDR3 length is 12 residues. CDR3 amino acids: CASSVRTYEQYF. In DNA, the CDR3 is TGTGCCAGCAGTGTCAGAACCTACGAGCAGTACTTC.

This clone was recorded only once. The rearrangement uses TRBV7-2 and TRBJ2-3, with TRBD2 matching over 10 bases. Germline V gene sequence: CDR1 SGHTA, CDR2 FQGNSA. V lost 1 base, J lost 4 bases, and 5 bases stayed unmatched. The CDR3 is 16 amino acids. The CDR3 bases are TGTGCCAGCAGCTTAGAGCGGGGGGGCTGGGCAGATACGCAGTATTTT. Translation gives CASSLERGGWADTQYF. The variable domain in full, with the rest retrieved from reference TRBV7-2 and TRBJ2-3, is GAGVSQSPSNKVTEKGKDVELRCDPISGHTALYWYRQSLGQGLEFLIYFQGNSAPDKSGLPSDRFSAERTGGSVSTLTIQRTQQEDSAVYLCASSLERGGWADTQYFGPGTRLTVL.

The rearrangement joins TRBV27 to TRBJ1-1; TRBD1 matches 7 bases. In germline, CDR1 is MNHEY, CDR2 SMNVEV (reference sequence). This CDR3 spans 13 amino acids. Trimming cost V 7 bases and J 7 bases; bases outside gene matches: 9. Written as DNA, the CDR3 is TGTGCCAGCAACAACGTCCGGGACAGTGAAGCTTTCTTT. Protein product: CASNNVRDSEAFF.

The chain has TRBV7-2 and TRBJ1-2, with D unclear. The CDR3 is 12 residues long. Trimming removed 4 bases from V and 8 bases from J, with 11 bases in between. Looked up from germline, CDR1 is SGHTA and CDR2 is FQGNSA. CDR3 sequence reads: CASSSEVEGYTF. DNA for the CDR3: TGTGCCAGCAGCTCAGAGGTAGAAGGCTACACCTTC.

This clone appeared a single time. This chain joins TRBV21-1 and TRBJ1-2; TRBD1 is the table's D call, not checked against the DNA. TRBV21-1 is reported as a pseudogene. The CDR3 runs to 18 residues. The CDR3 here is CASSRRKGRDILNYGYTF. For the CDR3, the DNA is TGTGCCAGCAGCCGTAGAAAGGGCCGGGACATTCTCAACTATGGCTACACCTTC.

This clone has more than one count but fewer than ten. The chain couples TRBV19 to TRBJ1-1, with 9 bases that match TRBD1. This CDR3 contains 15 residues. Germline CDR1 and CDR2: LNHDA and SQIVND (reference sequence). V lost 3 bases, J lost 7 bases, and 9 bases stayed unmatched. CDR3 protein: CASSIGQGWFGEAFF. The CDR3 bases are TGTGCCAGTAGTATCGGACAGGGGTGGTTTGGTGAAGCTTTCTTT.

The rearrangement links TRBV7-2 to TRBJ1-2, with 11 bases fitting TRBD1. With 4 bases clipped from V and 8 bases from J, the junction kept 6 bases outside the gene matches. Germline assignment: CDR1 SGHTA and CDR2 FQGNSA. The CDR3 covers 14 residues. The CDR3 DNA follows: TGTGCCAGCAGCTCCCGGGGACAGGGGGGCGGCTACACCTTC. Encoded protein: CASSSRGQGGGYTF.

This chain joins TRBV7-8 and TRBJ1-1, with D possibly matching TRBD1 (6 bases). Trimming left V 1 base short and J 3 bases short, with 15 bases between. Germline CDR1 is SGHVS and CDR2 is FQNEAQ. This CDR3 has 16 amino acids. CDR3 sequence reads: CASSLENGGRDTEAFF. The CDR3 coding sequence is TGTGCCAGCAGCTTAGAGAACGGGGGGCGGGACACTGAAGCTTTCTTT. Full variable domain (remainder filled in from reference TRBV7-8 and TRBJ1-1): GAGVSQSPRYKVAKRGQDVALRCDPISGHVSLFWYQQALGQGPEFLTYFQNEAQLDKSGLPSDRFFAERPEGSVSTLKIQRTQQEDSAVYLCASSLENGGRDTEAFFGQGTRLTVV.